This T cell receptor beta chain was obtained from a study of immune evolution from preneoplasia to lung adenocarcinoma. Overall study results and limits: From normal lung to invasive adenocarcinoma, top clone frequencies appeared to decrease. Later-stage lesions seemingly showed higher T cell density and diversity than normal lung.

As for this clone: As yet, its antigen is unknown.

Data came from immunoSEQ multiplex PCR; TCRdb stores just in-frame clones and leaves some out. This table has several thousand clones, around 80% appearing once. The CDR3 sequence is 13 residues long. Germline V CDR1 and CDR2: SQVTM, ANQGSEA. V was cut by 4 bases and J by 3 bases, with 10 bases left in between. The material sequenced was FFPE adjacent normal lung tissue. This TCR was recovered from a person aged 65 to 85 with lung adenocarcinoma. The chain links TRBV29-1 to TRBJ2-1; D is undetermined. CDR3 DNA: TGCAGCGTTGTTGTCGAGATCTACAATGAGCAGTTCTTC. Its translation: CSVVVEIYNEQFF.